Sequencing of this TCR beta chain was carried out in a study of post-analysis software for immune sequencing data. Study background: As for disease course, relapsing-remitting, secondary progressive and progressive-relapsing multiple sclerosis were all included. Overall study results and limits: For normalized Chao1 diversity, multiple sclerosis patients scored significantly lower than controls did. Co-batched samples clustered tightly together by F measure. The five TRBV segments detected at higher frequency in patients than in controls included TRBV5-6, TRBV5-1 and TRBV20-1.

V lost 10 bases, J lost 2 bases, and 11 bases stayed unmatched. The CDR3 has 14 residues. Germline lookup yields CDR1 MNHEY and CDR2 SVGEGT. As to this clonotype: Antigen: not known. It may be a read error: a sequence one base away is much more abundant.

Prepared TCR beta cDNA libraries contained unique molecular identifiers. MiXCR, run by TCRdb on the PCR reads, gives a single entry per CDR3 protein. The table includes hundreds of thousands of distinct CDR3 sequences, roughly 27% detected once. The sequencing input was blood. The chain has TRBV6-2 or TRBV6-3 and TRBJ2-7; 7 bases are a match to TRBD1. This sequence originates from a girl aged 5-17 years with multiple sclerosis. CDR3 in amino acids: CATKARTGPYEQYF. Here the CDR3 DNA reads TGTGCCACGAAGGCCAGGACAGGACCCTACGAGCAGTACTTC.